What follows are 17 T cell receptor beta chains derived from one specimen sequenced in a study of shared clonotypes between healthy human individuals. Naive CD8 populations comprised CD45RO-negative cells positively selected for CCR7, excluding terminally differentiated effector memory CD45RA+ cells. Profiling relied on immunoSEQ multiplex PCR, and the TCRdb table lists in-frame clones only, not all of them. Among hundreds of thousands of clones, 98% were seen once, and the ten largest hold 0.3%. Sequenced sample: naive CD8+ T cells sorted from blood. These receptors were taken from a man younger than 45 in good health.

The genes are TRBV7-3 and TRBJ2-2; TRBD2 might be the D (5 bases). V gave up 5 bases and J gave up 7 bases, with 8 bases separating them. Per the germline V gene, CDR1 is SGHTA and CDR2 is FQGTGA. The CDR3 covers 12 residues. CDR3 amino acids: CASSHGNGELFF. The CDR3 nucleotides read TGTGCCAGCAGCCACGGGAACGGGGAGCTGTTTTTT.

The chain employs TRBV2 and TRBJ1-2; D is undetermined. Between the trimmed V and J ends, which lost 10 bases and 4 bases, there was a span of 7 bases. The CDR3 runs 10 residues. Germline CDR1 reads SNHLY; CDR2 reads FYNNEI. Here the CDR3 reads CATQSYGYTF. The CDR3 DNA sequence: TGTGCCACCCAGAGCTATGGCTACACCTTC.

The genes are TRBV6-5 and TRBJ2-6, with 8 bases lining up with TRBD1. V lost 9 bases and J lost 1; bases outside the gene matches: 5. The CDR3 length is 15 residues. Germline V gene lookup returns CDR1 MNHEY and CDR2 SVGAGI. The DNA for the CDR3 is TGTGCCAGGACAGGGGCAAGGTCTGGGGCCAACGTCCTGACTTTC. Its protein is CARTGARSGANVLTF.

The CDR3 DNA sequence: TGTGCCAGCAGCCCCCACAGGGTGCAAGATACGCAGTATTTT. Amino acids: CASSPHRVQDTQYF. V is TRBV13 and J is TRBJ2-3; TRBD1 is a possible D gene (6 bases). From germline, CDR1 is PRHDT and CDR2 FYEKMQ (reference sequence). The V gene lost 5 bases and the J gene lost 5 bases, with 14 bases spanning the gap. The CDR3 has 14 residues.

V usage is TRBV9 and J usage is TRBJ2-2, with TRBD2 matching 10 bases. The CDR3 consists of 18 residues. Germline trimming cut 3 bases from V and 3 bases from J; bases unmatched to any gene: 11. CDR1 and CDR2 (germline): SGDLS, YYNGEE. CDR3 region: CASSAEGSGRFDTGELFF. The CDR3 DNA reads TGTGCCAGCAGCGCTGAGGGTAGCGGGAGGTTTGACACCGGGGAGCTGTTTTTT.

This chain joins TRBV27 and TRBJ1-1, with 8 bases that match TRBD1. The CDR3 sequence is 13 residues long. Looked up from germline, CDR1 is MNHEY and CDR2 is SMNVEV (reference sequence). V gave up 3 bases and J gave up 7 bases; unmatched junction bases: 4. The CDR3 region has the DNA TGTGCCAGCAGTTTCTTCGGACAGGGTGAAGCTTTCTTT. The encoded protein is CASSFFGQGEAFF.

The chain recombines TRBV5-1 with TRBJ2-3; D unresolved. There are 14 residues in the CDR3. CDR1 and CDR2 from the germline V gene are SGHRS and YFSETQ. Deletions cut 0 bases from V and 0 bases from J, with 5 bases between. As DNA, the CDR3 is TGCGCCAGCAGCTTGGGCAGTAGCACAGATACGCAGTATTTT. As protein: CASSLGSSTDTQYF.

The CDR3 sequence is CASSLVGSTEAFF. The CDR3 region has the DNA TGTGCCAGCAGCTTAGTAGGTAGCACTGAAGCTTTCTTT. The chain recombines TRBV7-9 with TRBJ1-1; no definite D call. This CDR3 is built from 13 residues. Germline lookup yields CDR1 SEHNR and CDR2 FQNEAQ (reference sequence). The germline V and J ends were trimmed by 1 base and 4 bases, with 7 bases remaining between them. The full variable domain, completed using reference TRBV7-9 and TRBJ1-1, is DTGVSQNPRHKITKRGQNVTFRCDPISEHNRLYWYRQTLGQGPEFLTYFQNEAQLEKSRLLSDRFSAERPKGSFSTLEIQRTEQGDSAMYLCASSLVGSTEAFFGQGTRLTVV.

This chain connects TRBV27 to TRBJ2-7, with D perhaps given as TRBD1 or TRBD2 (5 bases each). CDR3 size: 13 residues. CDR1 and CDR2 (germline): MNHEY, SMNVEV (reference sequence). Trimming pared 3 bases from V and 5 bases from J, leaving 11 bases between. In DNA form, the CDR3 reads TGTGCCAGCAGTTTCTCAGGGAGCAACGAGCAGTACTTC. Its protein is CASSFSGSNEQYF.

Of note for this clone: Other DNA sequences in this specimen translate into the identical CDR3. V is TRBV11-2 and J is TRBJ2-7; D is unresolved. Trimming shortened V by 6 bases and J by 1 base, and 1 base separated the two germline ends. Germline V gene data show CDR1 as SGHAT and CDR2 as FQNNGV. The CDR3 runs 10 residues. CDR3 DNA sequence: TGTGCCAGCAGTTCCTACGAGCAGTACTTC. This codes for CASSSYEQYF.

The V call is TRBV18, the J call TRBJ2-1; a possible D gene is TRBD2 (5 bases). Germline V lookup: CDR1 KGHSH, CDR2 LQKENI. This CDR3 region has 19 residues. Trimming took 3 bases from V and 6 from J, leaving 27 bases between them. The CDR3 sequence is CASSPPLDLGRRQTNEQFF. Here the CDR3 DNA reads TGTGCCAGCTCACCCCCCCTGGACTTAGGTCGCCGGCAGACCAATGAGCAGTTCTTC.

J is TRBJ2-7 and V is TRBV2, with unresolved D. V was shortened by 8 bases and J by 5 bases, with 10 bases between the two germline ends. The CDR3 is 11 amino acids. CDR1 SNHLY and CDR2 FYNNEI come from the germline V gene. This CDR3 reads CASHSGNEQYF. CDR3 nucleotide sequence: TGTGCCAGCCACAGTGGCAACGAGCAGTACTTC.

This clone showed up just once. The rearrangement joins TRBV19 to TRBJ1-2; D remains unclear. Germline assignment: CDR1 LNHDA and CDR2 SQIVND (reference sequence). There are 13 residues in the CDR3. V was pared by 6 bases and J by 0 bases, with 8 bases between. CDR3 sequence: CASSNSANYGYTF. The CDR3 coding sequence is TGTGCCAGTAGCAATTCAGCTAACTATGGCTACACCTTC.

The gene calls are TRBV4-1 and TRBJ2-7; 11 bases agree with TRBD2. This CDR3 region has 17 residues. V lost 0 bases, J lost 3 bases, and 7 bases stayed unmatched. Germline V gives CDR1 MGHRA, CDR2 YSYEKL. The CDR3 here is CASSQEHGTSGSYEQYF. The DNA of the CDR3 is TGCGCCAGCAGCCAAGAACATGGGACTAGCGGAAGCTACGAGCAGTACTTC.

The chain is built from TRBV27 and TRBJ2-1; 9 bases are shared with TRBD2. V lost 10 bases, J lost 10 bases, and 20 bases stayed unmatched. This CDR3 region has 16 residues. Germline CDR1 is MNHEY and CDR2 is SMNVEV (reference sequence). The CDR3 coding sequence is TGTGCCACCCTGACCTCTAGCGGGGACTCGGTAAGGGAGCAGTTCTTC. Protein sequence: CATLTSSGDSVREQFF.

The CDR3 here is CASSSADSYYEQYF. The CDR3 nucleotides are TGTGCCAGCAGTTCGGCGGACAGTTATTACGAGCAGTACTTC. The genes are TRBV27 and TRBJ2-7; perhaps TRBD1 as D (6 bases). This CDR3 is built from 14 residues. CDR1 is MNHEY, CDR2 SMNVEV, per germline (reference sequence). Trimming removed 4 bases at V and 4 bases at J, with 14 bases between.

This clone appeared a single time. The V and J genes are TRBV11-2 and TRBJ2-7, with a tentative D call TRBD1 (6 bases). The CDR3 loop spans 15 amino acids. Germline-derived CDR1 and CDR2 are SGHAT and FQNNGV. V was pared by 5 bases and J by 5 bases, with 19 bases between. The CDR3 here is CASSPYSGTIHEQYF. The CDR3, as DNA: TGTGCCAGCAGCCCCTACTCCGGGACAATACACGAGCAGTACTTC.